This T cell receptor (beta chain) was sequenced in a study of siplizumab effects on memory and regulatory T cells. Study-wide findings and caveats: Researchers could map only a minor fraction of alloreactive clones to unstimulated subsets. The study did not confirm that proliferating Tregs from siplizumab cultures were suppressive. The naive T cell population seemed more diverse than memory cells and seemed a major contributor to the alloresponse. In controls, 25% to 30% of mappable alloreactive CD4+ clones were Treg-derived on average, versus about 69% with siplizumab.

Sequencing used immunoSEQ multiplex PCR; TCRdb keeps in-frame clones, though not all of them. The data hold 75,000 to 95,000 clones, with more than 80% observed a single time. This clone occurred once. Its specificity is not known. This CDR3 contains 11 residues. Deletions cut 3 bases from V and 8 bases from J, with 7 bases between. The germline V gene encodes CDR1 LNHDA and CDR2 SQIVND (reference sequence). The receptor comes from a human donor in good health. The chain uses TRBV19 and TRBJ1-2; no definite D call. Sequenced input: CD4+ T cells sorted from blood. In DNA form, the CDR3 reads TGTGCCAGTAGTATCCGGCGCGGCTACACCTTC. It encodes CASSIRRGYTF.